These T cell receptor beta chains were read from a single sample in a study of shared clonotypes between healthy human individuals. Assay: immunoSEQ multiplex PCR; the TCRdb copy retains only in-frame clones and omits some. The table lists roughly 1,800,000 clones, over 85% of them singletons. Input material: naive CD8+ T cells sorted from blood. The receptors here all came from a man younger than 30 in good health. Each CDR3 is given with its conserved first and last residue. Each record gives: CDR3 length, V gene, D gene, clone size, J gene, CDR3 protein, CDR3 DNA. The D gene is left open where the match is weak. Only some rows state a clone size, as once, few, many or a class for expanded clones.

CDR3 length: 14
V gene: TRBV5-1
D gene: TRBD1
clone size: -
J gene: TRBJ1-1
CDR3 protein: CASSLVPGGFEAFF
CDR3 DNA: TGCGCCAGCAGCTTGGTGCCAGGGGGGTTTGAAGCTTTCTTT

CDR3 length: 12
V gene: TRBV6-1
D gene: TRBD1
clone size: -
J gene: TRBJ2-7
CDR3 protein: CASDQGAHEQYF
CDR3 DNA: TGTGCCAGCGATCAGGGGGCCCACGAGCAGTACTTC

CDR3 length: 15
V gene: TRBV6-5
D gene: -
clone size: -
J gene: TRBJ2-2
CDR3 protein: CASSYGLSNTGELFF
CDR3 DNA: TGTGCCAGCAGTTATGGGCTTTCGAACACCGGGGAGCTGTTTTTT

CDR3 length: 15
V gene: TRBV2
D gene: -
clone size: -
J gene: TRBJ2-2
CDR3 protein: CASSEAEQGTGELFF
CDR3 DNA: TGTGCCAGCAGTGAAGCGGAGCAAGGCACCGGGGAGCTGTTTTTT

CDR3 length: 15
V gene: TRBV6-1
D gene: -
clone size: -
J gene: TRBJ2-3
CDR3 protein: CASNRGVGSPDTQYF
CDR3 DNA: TGTGCCAGTAACCGAGGGGTTGGATCACCAGATACGCAGTATTTT

CDR3 length: 12
V gene: TRBV11-2
D gene: -
clone size: few
J gene: TRBJ1-6
CDR3 protein: CASSRYNSPLHF
CDR3 DNA: TGTGCCAGCAGCCGCTATAATTCACCCCTCCACTTT

CDR3 length: 14
V gene: TRBV6-1
D gene: -
clone size: -
J gene: TRBJ1-1
CDR3 protein: CASSGRGPNTEAFF
CDR3 DNA: TGTGCCAGCAGTGGTCGGGGGCCGAACACTGAAGCTTTCTTT

CDR3 length: 13
V gene: TRBV10-1
D gene: -
clone size: once
J gene: TRBJ2-3
CDR3 protein: CASSGALTDTQYF
CDR3 DNA: TGCGCCAGCAGTGGGGCGCTCACAGATACGCAGTATTTT

CDR3 length: 13
V gene: TRBV19
D gene: -
clone size: -
J gene: TRBJ2-2
CDR3 protein: CASQPRGTGELFF
CDR3 DNA: TGTGCCAGTCAACCCAGAGGCACCGGGGAGCTGTTTTTT

CDR3 length: 15
V gene: TRBV7-9
D gene: TRBD1
clone size: -
J gene: TRBJ2-1
CDR3 protein: CASSPRTGGLDEQFF
CDR3 DNA: TGTGCCAGCAGCCCCCGGACAGGGGGTTTGGATGAGCAGTTCTTC

CDR3 length: 17
V gene: TRBV4-1
D gene: TRBD1
clone size: -
J gene: TRBJ1-3
CDR3 protein: CASSLIFGTDSGNTIYF
CDR3 DNA: TGCGCCAGCAGCTTAATATTTGGGACAGACTCTGGAAACACCATATATTTT

CDR3 length: 14
V gene: TRBV7-8
D gene: TRBD2
clone size: once
J gene: TRBJ2-1
CDR3 protein: CASSPSGVGNEQFF
CDR3 DNA: TGTGCCAGCAGCCCTAGCGGGGTAGGCAATGAGCAGTTCTTC

CDR3 length: 14
V gene: TRBV10-1
D gene: TRBD2
clone size: -
J gene: TRBJ2-1
CDR3 protein: CASSLAGGPNEQFF
CDR3 DNA: TGCGCCAGCAGTTTAGCGGGGGGGCCGAATGAGCAGTTCTTC

CDR3 length: 15
V gene: TRBV27
D gene: TRBD2
clone size: -
J gene: TRBJ2-7
CDR3 protein: CASSFGGLASYEQYF
CDR3 DNA: TGTGCCAGCAGTTTCGGGGGACTAGCGAGCTACGAGCAGTACTTC

CDR3 length: 17
V gene: TRBV7-9
D gene: -
clone size: once
J gene: TRBJ1-1
CDR3 protein: CASSLEGRGAGNTEAFF
CDR3 DNA: TGTGCCAGCAGCTTAGAGGGCAGGGGAGCGGGGAACACTGAAGCTTTCTTT

CDR3 length: 14
V gene: TRBV25-1
D gene: -
clone size: -
J gene: TRBJ1-2
CDR3 protein: CASRERGSNYGYTF
CDR3 DNA: TGTGCCAGCCGCGAAAGAGGGTCCAACTATGGCTACACCTTC

CDR3 length: 17
V gene: TRBV2
D gene: -
clone size: -
J gene: TRBJ1-5
CDR3 protein: CASGPLPRGGINQPQHF
CDR3 DNA: TGTGCCAGCGGACCACTACCTCGGGGGGGGATCAATCAGCCCCAGCATTTT

CDR3 length: 15
V gene: TRBV27
D gene: TRBD2
clone size: -
J gene: TRBJ2-1
CDR3 protein: CASSRTSGRADEQFF
CDR3 DNA: TGTGCCAGCAGCAGGACTAGCGGGAGGGCGGATGAGCAGTTCTTC

CDR3 length: 15
V gene: TRBV7-2
D gene: TRBD2
clone size: -
J gene: TRBJ2-3
CDR3 protein: CASSGGLAATDTQYF
CDR3 DNA: TGTGCCAGCAGCGGTGGACTAGCGGCCACAGATACGCAGTATTTT

CDR3 length: 13
V gene: TRBV9
D gene: TRBD1
clone size: -
J gene: TRBJ1-2
CDR3 protein: CASNPTGDYGYTF
CDR3 DNA: TGTGCCAGCAACCCCACAGGGGACTATGGCTACACCTTC

CDR3 length: 13
V gene: TRBV4-3
D gene: -
clone size: -
J gene: TRBJ2-7
CDR3 protein: CASSIRVSYEQYF
CDR3 DNA: TGCGCCAGCAGTATCAGGGTGAGCTACGAGCAGTACTTC

CDR3 length: 16
V gene: TRBV4-3
D gene: TRBD2
clone size: -
J gene: TRBJ2-5
CDR3 protein: CASSQVIGRRDETQYF
CDR3 DNA: TGCGCCAGCAGCCAAGTAATCGGGAGGAGGGATGAGACCCAGTACTTC

CDR3 length: 15
V gene: TRBV11-2
D gene: -
clone size: -
J gene: TRBJ2-1
CDR3 protein: CASSSPGIPYNEQFF
CDR3 DNA: TGTGCCAGCAGCTCCCCAGGGATCCCCTACAATGAGCAGTTCTTC

CDR3 length: 15
V gene: TRBV5-4
D gene: TRBD1
clone size: once
J gene: TRBJ2-7
CDR3 protein: CASSLGQGGTYEQYF
CDR3 DNA: TGTGCCAGCAGCCTCGGACAGGGTGGAACCTACGAGCAGTACTTC

CDR3 length: 18
V gene: TRBV10-2
D gene: -
clone size: -
J gene: TRBJ2-7
CDR3 protein: CASSETSDFGQDSYEQYF
CDR3 DNA: TGCGCCAGCAGTGAGACGTCAGACTTCGGCCAAGACTCCTACGAGCAGTACTTC

CDR3 length: 16
V gene: TRBV7-9
D gene: TRBD1
clone size: -
J gene: TRBJ2-7
CDR3 protein: CASSSLSGQVAYEQYF
CDR3 DNA: TGTGCCAGCAGCTCGCTTTCCGGACAGGTAGCCTACGAGCAGTACTTC

CDR3 length: 13
V gene: TRBV9
D gene: -
clone size: -
J gene: TRBJ2-5
CDR3 protein: CASSVGSVETQYF
CDR3 DNA: TGTGCCAGCAGCGTAGGTAGCGTGGAGACCCAGTACTTC

CDR3 length: 16
V gene: TRBV7-2
D gene: TRBD2
clone size: -
J gene: TRBJ2-5
CDR3 protein: CASSYVAGAHQETQYF
CDR3 DNA: TGTGCCAGCAGTTATGTAGCGGGGGCCCACCAAGAGACCCAGTACTTC

CDR3 length: 13
V gene: TRBV9
D gene: -
clone size: -
J gene: TRBJ1-2
CDR3 protein: CASSKAGGYGYTF
CDR3 DNA: TGTGCCAGCAGCAAAGCTGGGGGCTATGGCTACACCTTC

CDR3 length: 15
V gene: TRBV29-1
D gene: TRBD1
clone size: -
J gene: TRBJ1-2
CDR3 protein: CSVTGQGEPDYGYTF
CDR3 DNA: TGCAGCGTTACGGGACAGGGGGAGCCTGACTATGGCTACACCTTC

CDR3 length: 15
V gene: TRBV19
D gene: -
clone size: -
J gene: TRBJ2-7
CDR3 protein: CASSIGPESSYEQYF
CDR3 DNA: TGTGCCAGTAGTATTGGGCCGGAGAGCTCCTACGAGCAGTACTTC

CDR3 length: 15
V gene: TRBV7-9
D gene: TRBD1
clone size: -
J gene: TRBJ2-5
CDR3 protein: CASSSGQGVDETQYF
CDR3 DNA: TGTGCCAGCAGCTCCGGACAGGGGGTTGATGAGACCCAGTACTTC

CDR3 length: 15
V gene: TRBV27
D gene: -
clone size: -
J gene: TRBJ2-7
CDR3 protein: CASSLGGGGPYEQYF
CDR3 DNA: TGTGCCAGCAGTTTAGGCGGAGGGGGACCCTACGAGCAGTACTTC

CDR3 length: 16
V gene: TRBV19
D gene: -
clone size: -
J gene: TRBJ1-1
CDR3 protein: CASSRTTGLINTEAFF
CDR3 DNA: TGTGCCAGTAGTCGTACGACGGGGCTGATTAACACTGAAGCTTTCTTT

CDR3 length: 16
V gene: TRBV15
D gene: TRBD2
clone size: -
J gene: TRBJ2-2
CDR3 protein: CATSRDTSGRSGELFF
CDR3 DNA: TGTGCCACCAGCAGAGATACTAGCGGGAGGTCCGGGGAGCTGTTTTTT

CDR3 length: 15
V gene: TRBV19
D gene: TRBD2
clone size: -
J gene: TRBJ2-5
CDR3 protein: CASSVLAGVGETQYF
CDR3 DNA: TGTGCCAGTAGTGTACTAGCGGGGGTTGGAGAGACCCAGTACTTC

CDR3 length: 16
V gene: TRBV14
D gene: TRBD2
clone size: -
J gene: TRBJ2-2
CDR3 protein: CASSQDPGGNTGELFF
CDR3 DNA: TGTGCCAGCAGCCAAGATCCGGGGGGGAACACCGGGGAGCTGTTTTTT

CDR3 length: 15
V gene: TRBV19
D gene: -
clone size: -
J gene: TRBJ2-7
CDR3 protein: CASSIEDSPGYEQYF
CDR3 DNA: TGTGCCAGTAGTATCGAGGACTCCCCTGGATACGAGCAGTACTTC

CDR3 length: 13
V gene: TRBV11-2
D gene: -
clone size: -
J gene: TRBJ1-2
CDR3 protein: CASSLTSNYGYTF
CDR3 DNA: TGTGCCAGCAGCTTAACAAGTAACTATGGCTACACCTTC

CDR3 length: 13
V gene: TRBV7-8
D gene: -
clone size: -
J gene: TRBJ2-7
CDR3 protein: CASSLDGRTEQYF
CDR3 DNA: TGTGCCAGCAGCTTAGATGGCCGGACGGAGCAGTACTTC

CDR3 length: 15
V gene: TRBV7-9
D gene: TRBD1
clone size: -
J gene: TRBJ2-7
CDR3 protein: CASSPGIGTGVEQYF
CDR3 DNA: TGTGCCAGCAGCCCCGGGATTGGGACAGGGGTTGAGCAGTACTTC

CDR3 length: 16
V gene: TRBV4-1
D gene: -
clone size: -
J gene: TRBJ2-5
CDR3 protein: CASSQDDGFDQETQYF
CDR3 DNA: TGCGCCAGCAGCCAAGATGACGGGTTCGACCAAGAGACCCAGTACTTC

CDR3 length: 13
V gene: TRBV6-1
D gene: -
clone size: once
J gene: TRBJ2-7
CDR3 protein: CASRIRGDYEQYF
CDR3 DNA: TGTGCCAGCAGAATCCGGGGAGACTACGAGCAGTACTTC

CDR3 length: 12
V gene: TRBV28
D gene: -
clone size: -
J gene: TRBJ2-7
CDR3 protein: CASNELGSEQYF
CDR3 DNA: TGTGCCAGCAACGAACTTGGGAGCGAGCAGTACTTC

CDR3 length: 12
V gene: TRBV7-9
D gene: -
clone size: -
J gene: TRBJ2-5
CDR3 protein: CASSLDSETQYF
CDR3 DNA: TGTGCCAGCAGCTTAGATTCAGAGACCCAGTACTTC

CDR3 length: 13
V gene: TRBV5-1
D gene: -
clone size: -
J gene: TRBJ1-5
CDR3 protein: CASSQGPNQPQHF
CDR3 DNA: TGCGCCAGCAGCCAGGGCCCCAATCAGCCCCAGCATTTT

CDR3 length: 11
V gene: TRBV5-1
D gene: -
clone size: -
J gene: TRBJ2-1
CDR3 protein: CASSLNGQQFF
CDR3 DNA: TGCGCCAGCAGCTTGAATGGCCAGCAGTTCTTC

CDR3 length: 14
V gene: TRBV30
D gene: -
clone size: -
J gene: TRBJ2-7
CDR3 protein: CAWSVGREIYEQYF
CDR3 DNA: TGTGCCTGGAGTGTTGGTAGGGAGATCTACGAGCAGTACTTC

CDR3 length: 13
V gene: TRBV29-1
D gene: TRBD1
clone size: -
J gene: TRBJ1-1
CDR3 protein: CSVEEGRGTEAFF
CDR3 DNA: TGCAGCGTTGAAGAAGGCAGGGGGACTGAAGCTTTCTTT